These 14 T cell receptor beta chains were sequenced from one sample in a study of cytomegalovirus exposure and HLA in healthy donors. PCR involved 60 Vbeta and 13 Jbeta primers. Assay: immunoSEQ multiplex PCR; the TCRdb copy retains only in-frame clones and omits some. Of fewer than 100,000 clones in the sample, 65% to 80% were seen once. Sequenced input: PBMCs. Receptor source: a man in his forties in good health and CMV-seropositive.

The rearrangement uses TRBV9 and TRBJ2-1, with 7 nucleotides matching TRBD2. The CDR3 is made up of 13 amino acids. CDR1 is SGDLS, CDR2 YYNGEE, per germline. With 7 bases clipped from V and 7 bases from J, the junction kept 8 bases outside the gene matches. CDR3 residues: CASGGSNVNEQFF. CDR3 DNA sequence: TGTGCCAGCGGCGGGAGTAACGTGAATGAGCAGTTCTTC.

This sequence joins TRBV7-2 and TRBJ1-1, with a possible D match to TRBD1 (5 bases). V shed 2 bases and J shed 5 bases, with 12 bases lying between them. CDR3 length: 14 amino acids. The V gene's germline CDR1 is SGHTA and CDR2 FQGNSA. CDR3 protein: CASSLIGGGTEAFF. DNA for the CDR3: TGTGCCAGCAGCTTAATCGGGGGAGGGACTGAAGCTTTCTTT.

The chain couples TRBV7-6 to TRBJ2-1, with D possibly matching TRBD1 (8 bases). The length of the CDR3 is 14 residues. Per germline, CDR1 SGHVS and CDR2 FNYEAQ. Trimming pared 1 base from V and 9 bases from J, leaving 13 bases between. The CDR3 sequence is CASSLETGEGEQFF. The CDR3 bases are TGTGCCAGCAGCTTAGAGACAGGGGAGGGTGAGCAGTTCTTC.

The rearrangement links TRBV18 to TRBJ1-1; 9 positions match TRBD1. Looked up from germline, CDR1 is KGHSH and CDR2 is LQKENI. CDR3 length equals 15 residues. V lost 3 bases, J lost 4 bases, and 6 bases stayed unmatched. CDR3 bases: TGTGCCAGCTCACCTCCGGGACAGGGAAGCACTGAAGCTTTCTTT. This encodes CASSPPGQGSTEAFF.

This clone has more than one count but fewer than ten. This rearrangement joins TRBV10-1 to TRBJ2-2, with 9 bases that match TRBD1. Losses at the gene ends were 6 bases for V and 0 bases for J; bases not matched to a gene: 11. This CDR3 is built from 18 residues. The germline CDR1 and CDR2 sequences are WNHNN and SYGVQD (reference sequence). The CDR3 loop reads CASRGGTGSPPNTGELFF. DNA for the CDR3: TGCGCCAGCAGGGGAGGGACAGGGAGTCCCCCGAACACCGGGGAGCTGTTTTTT.

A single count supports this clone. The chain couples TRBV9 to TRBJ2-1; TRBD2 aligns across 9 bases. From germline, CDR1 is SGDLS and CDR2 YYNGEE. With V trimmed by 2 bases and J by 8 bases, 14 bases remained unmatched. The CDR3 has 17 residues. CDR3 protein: CASSVSSGTSRNHEQFF. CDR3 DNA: TGTGCCAGCAGCGTGAGCTCCGGGACTAGCAGGAACCATGAGCAGTTCTTC. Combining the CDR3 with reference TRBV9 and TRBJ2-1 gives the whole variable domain DSGVTQTPKHLITATGQRVTLRCSPRSGDLSVYWYQQSLDQGLQFLIQYYNGEERAKGNILERFSAQQFPDLHSELNLSSLELGDSALYFCASSVSSGTSRNHEQFFGPGTRLTVL.

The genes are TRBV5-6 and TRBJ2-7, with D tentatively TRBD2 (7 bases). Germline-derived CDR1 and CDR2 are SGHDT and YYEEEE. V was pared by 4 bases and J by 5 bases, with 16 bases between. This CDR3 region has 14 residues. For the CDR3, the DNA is TGTGCCAGCAGCCTGCAGGGGAGGGTCAACGAGCAGTACTTC. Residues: CASSLQGRVNEQYF.

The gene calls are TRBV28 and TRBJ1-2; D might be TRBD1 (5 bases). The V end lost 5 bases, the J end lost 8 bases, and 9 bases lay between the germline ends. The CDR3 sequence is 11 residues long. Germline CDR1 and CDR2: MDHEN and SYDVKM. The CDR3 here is CASSVRTGYTF. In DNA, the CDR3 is TGTGCCAGCAGTGTCCGGACAGGCTACACCTTC.

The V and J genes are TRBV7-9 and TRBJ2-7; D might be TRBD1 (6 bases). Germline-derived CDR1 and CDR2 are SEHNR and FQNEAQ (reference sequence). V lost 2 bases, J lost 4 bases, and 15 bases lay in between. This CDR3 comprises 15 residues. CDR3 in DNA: TGTGCCAGCAGCTTATTCGGGACACAAGATTACGAGCAGTACTTC. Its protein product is CASSLFGTQDYEQYF. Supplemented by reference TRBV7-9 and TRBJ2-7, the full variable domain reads DTGVSQNPRHKITKRGQNVTFRCDPISEHNRLYWYRQTLGQGPEFLTYFQNEAQLEKSRLLSDRFSAERPKGSFSTLEIQRTEQGDSAMYLCASSLFGTQDYEQYFGPGTRLTVT.

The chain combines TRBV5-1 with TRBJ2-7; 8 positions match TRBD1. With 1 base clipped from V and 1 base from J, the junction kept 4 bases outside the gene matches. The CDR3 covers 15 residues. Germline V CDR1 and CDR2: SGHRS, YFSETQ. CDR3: CASSLNGQGSYEQYF. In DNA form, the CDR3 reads TGCGCCAGCAGCTTGAACGGACAGGGTTCCTACGAGCAGTACTTC.

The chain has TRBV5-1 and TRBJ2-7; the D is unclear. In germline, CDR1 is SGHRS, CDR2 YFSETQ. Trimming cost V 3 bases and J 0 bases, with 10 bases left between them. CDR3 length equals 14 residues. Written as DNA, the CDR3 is TGCGCCAGCAGCTACTCAGGAAACTCCTACGAGCAGTACTTC. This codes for CASSYSGNSYEQYF.

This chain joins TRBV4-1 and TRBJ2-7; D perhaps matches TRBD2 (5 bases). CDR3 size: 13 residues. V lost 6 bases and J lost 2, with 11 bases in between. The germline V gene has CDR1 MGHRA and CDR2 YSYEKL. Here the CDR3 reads CASRRTGTYEQYF. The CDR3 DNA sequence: TGCGCCAGCAGGCGCACGGGGACCTACGAGCAGTACTTC.

The CDR3 region has the DNA TGTGCCAGCAGAGCGGGGGAAGATACGCAGTATTTT. Translated, it gives CASRAGEDTQYF. The rearrangement joins TRBV2 to TRBJ2-3, with 8 bases matching TRBD2. In germline, CDR1 is SNHLY, CDR2 FYNNEI. V was pared by 6 bases and J by 5 bases, with 1 base of the junction left unmatched. The CDR3 runs to 12 residues.

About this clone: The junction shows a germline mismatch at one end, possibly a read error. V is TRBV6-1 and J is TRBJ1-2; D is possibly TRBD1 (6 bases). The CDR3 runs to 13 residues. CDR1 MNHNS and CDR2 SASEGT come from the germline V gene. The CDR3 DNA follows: TGTGCCAGCAGTGAAGAGTCAACAGGGCGAGCCCTCTTC. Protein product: CASSEESTGRALF.